This TCR beta chain was identified in a study of CD8 T cells in Susac syndrome (dated by TCRdb to the late 2010s). As for the study more broadly: Of the Susac syndrome patients who were sequenced, roughly 8 were in clinical remission while more than five had clinically active disease. Susac syndrome patients were therapy-naive, on corticosteroids (some also receiving IVIg), or on IVIg alone at blood withdrawal. The study used repertoire sequencing to test whether antigen drove CD8+ T cell activation and differentiation in Susac syndrome. CD8+ T cell repertoire clonality was compared between fewer than 13 healthy donors, approximately 14 Susac syndrome patients and approximately 16 multiple sclerosis patients.

Peripheral blood CD8+ and CD4+ T cells from healthy donors, Susac syndrome patients and multiple sclerosis patients were profiled by high-throughput TCR beta sequencing. The Susac syndrome patients fulfilled recently defined diagnostic criteria for definite or probable disease. Bulk CD8+ and CD4+ T cells were purified magnetically by negative isolation, whereas CD8+ TEMRA cells were enriched by FACS. Blood was drawn into EDTA tubes, processed within 24 hours, and PBMCs were isolated by density gradient centrifugation. PBMCs intended for TCR sequencing were cryopreserved in liquid nitrogen and were subsequently thawed in a 37 degrees C water bath. The sorted or isolated CD4+, CD8+ and CD8+ TEMRA cells had a purity of 90% or higher. Its CDR3 holds 15 amino acids, cysteine through phenylalanine. CDR3 DNA is the only sequence kept; it has 45 bases, read in frame from the first base. The trim is 5 bases for V and 2 bases for J, with a gap of 15 bases between the germline ends. CDR1 SGHAT and CDR2 FQNNGV are derived from the germline V gene.

With respect to this clonotype: Its recognized antigen is unknown. No much larger clone exists at a distance of one base, and base qualities are not known.

RNA was extracted using the RNeasy kit, and about 0.45 to 1 ug of the RNA was reverse transcribed with random hexamers. The immunoSEQ multiplex PCR assay, covering 54 Vbeta and 13 Jbeta segments, was used to amplify TCR beta CDR3 regions. PCR amplification bias was corrected by using a synthetic template baseline for primer optimization and computational correction. Concerning the study's data processing: Reads were annotated to V, D and J genes per IMGT and analyzed with immunoSEQ Analyzer, keeping only productive sequences. Clonality was calculated as one minus the Shannon entropy normalized by log2 of the number of productive unique sequences. For each patient and control, public and private clones were evaluated within the 100 most prevalent clones. Susac-specific clones were defined as absent from healthy and MS cohorts, about 1,000 published viral clones and other ImmuneACCESS disease sequences. TCRdb applied fastp at Q25 and MiXCR to the public reads, then kept only in-frame beta chains. One record per CDR3 amino acid sequence lists the most common genes and DNA. It is TCRdb's table, rather than the study itself, that gives the V and J calls and clone size. The sample table lists around 130,000 distinct CDR3 sequences, 85% to 95% of them with a count of one. The ten largest clones capture around 0.28% of the sample.

Broader findings and caveats from the paper: Looking at Susac-specific public clones, the researchers identified some 15 in the total CD8+ repertoire and roughly 5 in the CD8+ TEMRA repertoire. Clonal expansion was observed in Susac syndrome CD8+ repertoires, with the highest expansion in CD8+ TEMRA cells and greater expansion in clinically active than in remitting patients. The number of individuals in the TCR sequencing and HLA analysis was acknowledged as relatively small.

Material: CD8+ T cells from PBMCs. The sequence derives from a human donor with Susac syndrome. The V gene is TRBV11-2 and the J gene is TRBJ1-2; the D region possibly corresponds to TRBD1 (5 bases align). The CDR3 here reads CASSPTGVGNYGYTF. At the DNA level, the sequence is TGTGCCAGCAGCCCCACGGGGGTCGGAAACTATGGCTACACCTTC.